The clone carrying this TCR beta chain has a handful of counts. Its antigen is unidentified. Other DNA sequences of this sample code for an identical CDR3. These data belong to a study of OX40 agonist ivuxolimab in advanced cancers. Overall study context: Patients achieving partial responses numbered three: one hepatocellular carcinoma case and two cutaneous melanoma cases. Notes on the study in general: Dosing at 0.1 to 3.0 mg/kg was accompanied by clonal expansion of CD4+ and CD8+ blood T cells by week 6. What antigens the expanded peripheral T cells recognized was never established.

Profiling relied on immunoSEQ multiplex PCR, and the TCRdb table lists in-frame clones only, not all of them. The table has 52,000 or so clones, around 85% seen once. The CDR3 totals 15 residues. Germline V gene lookup returns CDR1 KGHSH and CDR2 LQKENI. Trimming cost V 0 bases and J 0 bases, with 8 bases left between them. This TCR derives from an adult with an advanced solid tumor such as melanoma, head and neck, liver or kidney cancer. The specimen was CD4+ or CD8+ T cells sorted from blood, collected in a trial of the OX40 agonist ivuxolimab. The V and J genes are TRBV18 and TRBJ1-2; perhaps TRBD1 as D (5 bases). The CDR3 loop is CASSPPAGTNYGYTF. Written as DNA, the CDR3 is TGTGCCAGCTCACCACCAGCAGGGACTAACTATGGCTACACCTTC.